This is a list of T cell receptor beta chains from one sample in a study of blood T cell repertoires in COVID-19. Measured with immunoSEQ multiplex PCR; TCRdb has only the in-frame clones, and not every one. The table includes fewer than 65,000 clones, around 85% detected once. Specimen: peripheral blood. The receptors here all came from a man aged 55-75 years with acute or convalescent COVID-19. Both conserved end residues are part of each CDR3. Clone size is given for some rows only: seen once, a few or many times, or a class if the clone is expanded.

J gene	clone size	V gene	CDR3 protein
TRBJ1-2	NA	TRBV6-5	CASSYTGTAGYTF
TRBJ1-2	NA	TRBV2	CASGAENYGYTF
TRBJ1-1	NA	TRBV29-1	CSGTRGRNTEAFF
TRBJ2-1	NA	TRBV30	CAWSVRTKEQFF
TRBJ1-2	NA	TRBV6-6	CAGRTGNYGYTF
TRBJ2-1	NA	TRBV11-3	CASSLGSEQFF
TRBJ1-4	NA	TRBV24-1	CGLDRTATNEKLFF
TRBJ1-5	few	TRBV28	CASNHNQPQHF
TRBJ2-2	NA	TRBV19	CAPCPGHNTGELFF
TRBJ1-1	NA	TRBV4-1	CASSLGPGSTEAFF
TRBJ2-1	NA	TRBV9	CASSVGGAGRDHEQFF
TRBJ2-3	NA	TRBV5-4	CASSLAGTSGRGGTDTQYF
TRBJ1-5	NA	TRBV10-3	CAISESGGRNQPQHF
TRBJ1-4	NA	TRBV7-9	CASSLLGDVEKLFF
TRBJ2-1	NA	TRBV10-2	CASISGRGLHNEQFF
TRBJ1-2	NA	TRBV28	CASSVRTRYTF
TRBJ2-1	NA	TRBV29-1	CSVEDSRTLAGPDVNEQFF
TRBJ2-7	NA	TRBV5-1	CASSLGAGGDEQYF
TRBJ2-2	NA	TRBV2	CASSLAGGSTGELFF
TRBJ1-4	NA	TRBV7-9	CASSLGASNEKLFF
TRBJ2-6	NA	TRBV7-3	CASSTLPGLAGPSGANVLTF
TRBJ2-7	NA	TRBV18	CASSPWLAAYEQYF
TRBJ1-4	NA	TRBV11-2	CASSLEFRGKLFF
TRBJ1-4	NA	TRBV15	CATSRDGNEKLFF